Below are 28 T cell receptor beta chains sequenced from a single sample in a study of cytomegalovirus exposure and HLA in healthy donors. This PCR relied on a set of 60 Vbeta primers and 13 Jbeta primers. Sequenced by immunoSEQ multiplex PCR; TCRdb stores in-frame clones only, minus some. The repertoire holds 80,000 or so clones, with about 80% as singletons. Sequencing was performed on PBMCs. The source of these receptors is a woman in her forties in good health and CMV-seronegative.

This chain uses TRBV6-6 with TRBJ1-5, with 8 positions matching TRBD1. Germline trimming cut 8 bases from V and 5 bases from J; bases unmatched to any gene: 8. This CDR3 is built from 14 residues. Germline CDR1 reads MNHNY; CDR2 reads SVGAGI (reference sequence). The CDR3 DNA follows: TGTGCCAGCGGGGGACAGGCCTTATATCAGCCCCAGCATTTT. This translates into CASGGQALYQPQHF.

The rearrangement links TRBV5-1 to TRBJ2-1, with 10 bases aligning to TRBD2. The trim removed 4 bases at V and 4 bases at J, leaving 5 bases unmatched. Germline V lookup: CDR1 SGHRS, CDR2 YFSETQ. This CDR3 is built from 15 residues. CDR3 sequence (DNA): TGCGCCAGCAGCCAAGGACTAGCGGTTTACAATGAGCAGTTCTTC. Protein sequence: CASSQGLAVYNEQFF.

This chain uses TRBV7-2 with TRBJ2-5, with TRBD2 identical over 15 bases. The CDR3 covers 16 residues. CDR1 and CDR2 from the germline V gene are SGHTA and FQGNSA. J was trimmed by 5 bases and V by 5 bases; bases with no gene match: 6. Here the CDR3 reads CASSPGTSGRRETQYF. CDR3 in DNA: TGTGCCAGCAGCCCCGGGACTAGCGGGAGGAGGGAGACCCAGTACTTC.

The chain is built from TRBV10-1 and TRBJ2-3; the D gene is possibly TRBD2 (6 bases). Germline CDR1 WNHNN, CDR2 SYGVQD (reference sequence). Trimming removed 0 bases from V and 9 bases from J, with 19 bases in between. The CDR3 has 16 residues. The CDR3 coding sequence is TGCGCCAGCAGTGAGTCGTCGGGACTCGGACTTGGGACGCAGTATTTT. This sequence encodes CASSESSGLGLGTQYF.

This rearrangement joins TRBV5-1 to TRBJ2-7, with TRBD1 matching over 9 bases. Germline assignment: CDR1 SGHRS and CDR2 YFSETQ. V gave up 4 bases and J gave up 7 bases; unmatched junction bases: 6. The CDR3 covers 13 residues. DNA of the CDR3: TGCGCCAGCAGCGTCACAGGGGGCGGGGAGCAGTACTTC. Its translation: CASSVTGGGEQYF.

The rearrangement links TRBV5-1 to TRBJ1-5; no clear D. Germline V CDR1 and CDR2: SGHRS, YFSETQ. CDR3 length: 13 amino acids. V lost 0 bases and J 8 bases, leaving 9 bases between the germline ends. CDR3: CASSLAGEEPQHF. In DNA form, the CDR3 reads TGCGCCAGCAGCTTGGCCGGAGAGGAGCCCCAGCATTTT.

This clone was detected a few times. V and J are TRBV9 and TRBJ1-6; 7 nucleotides line up with TRBD1. The CDR3 length is 13 residues. The V segment lost 3 bases and the J segment 10 bases; nucleotides outside the gene matches: 4. In germline, CDR1 is SGDLS, CDR2 YYNGEE. CDR3: CASSAAGGSPLHF. CDR3 sequence (DNA): TGTGCCAGCAGCGCTGCAGGGGGATCACCCCTCCACTTT.

This chain connects TRBV6-1 to TRBJ2-2; D ambiguous. Germline loops: CDR1 MNHNS, CDR2 SASEGT. V was trimmed by 4 bases and J by 4 bases, leaving 7 bases between them. The CDR3 is made up of 13 amino acids. This chain's CDR3 is CASSVTTTGELFF. In nucleotides, the CDR3 is TGTGCCAGCAGTGTAACTACCACCGGGGAGCTGTTTTTT.

The J gene is TRBJ2-7, the V gene TRBV27; 8 nucleotides agree with TRBD1. V was pared by 7 bases and J by 3 bases, with 20 bases of the junction left unmatched. The CDR3 loop spans 18 amino acids. Germline CDR1 MNHEY, CDR2 SMNVEV (reference sequence). The CDR3 here is CASKYANSGTGDYYEQYF. The CDR3 DNA follows: TGTGCCAGCAAATACGCCAATTCCGGGACAGGCGATTACTACGAGCAGTACTTC.

This clone was seen just once. V and J are TRBV27 and TRBJ2-1, with TRBD1 matching 10 bases. This CDR3 has 14 residues. CDR1 MNHEY and CDR2 SMNVEV come from the germline V gene (reference sequence). The V segment lost 6 bases and the J segment 6 bases; nucleotides outside the gene matches: 5. CDR3 coding DNA: TGTGCCAGCAGCCCCGGGACAGGGGTCAATGAGCAGTTCTTC. Amino acid sequence: CASSPGTGVNEQFF.

This rearrangement joins TRBV7-8 to TRBJ1-4, with TRBD1 as a possible D gene (6 bases). Germline-derived CDR1 and CDR2 are SGHVS and FQNEAQ. Trimming removed 4 bases from V and 8 bases from J, with 23 bases in between. The length of the CDR3 is 17 residues. The chain's CDR3 is CASSSASVLGAREKLFF. In DNA form, the CDR3 reads TGTGCCAGCAGCTCCGCTTCAGTTTTGGGGGCTCGAGAAAAACTGTTTTTT.

The chain joins TRBV6-1 to TRBJ2-3; D might be TRBD1 (5 bases). The CDR3 spans 15 residues. The germline V gene encodes CDR1 MNHNS and CDR2 SASEGT. With 6 bases removed from V and 2 bases from J, the gap between germline ends came to 15 bases. This chain's CDR3 is CASRVDNSNTDTQYF. In DNA, the CDR3 is TGTGCCAGCAGGGTGGACAACTCAAACACAGATACGCAGTATTTT.

The rearrangement links TRBV30 to TRBJ2-5; 13 bases align to TRBD2. CDR1 is GTSNPN and CDR2 is SVGIG in the germline V gene (reference sequence). This CDR3 contains 17 residues. V dropped 4 bases and J dropped 5; count of bases not matched to a gene: 13. This CDR3 is CAWNTGTSGVGRETQYF. As DNA, the CDR3 is TGTGCCTGGAATACCGGGACTAGCGGGGTTGGGCGGGAGACCCAGTACTTC.

The J gene is TRBJ2-5, the V gene TRBV5-1; 7 bases match TRBD2. The J call could be wrong; TRBJ2-7 is a better fit for the DNA end. The CDR3 sequence is 15 residues long. Germline lookup yields CDR1 SGHRS and CDR2 YFSETQ. DNA of the CDR3: TGCGCCAGCAGCTTGGTCCGCGGGGGTGTCTACGAGCAGTACTTC. Its translation is CASSLVRGGVYEQYF.

This clone was picked up one time. J is TRBJ2-1 and V is TRBV6-6, with 10 bases aligning to TRBD2. Germline V CDR1 and CDR2: MNHNY, SVGAGI (reference sequence). V shed 0 bases and J 9 bases; nucleotides not matched to a gene: 8. CDR3 size: 16 residues. The CDR3 sequence is CASSYSMVAGGCEQFF. CDR3 in DNA: TGTGCCAGCAGTTACTCGATGGTAGCGGGAGGTTGTGAGCAGTTCTTC.

The chain uses TRBV19 and TRBJ1-5; possibly TRBD1 for D (6 bases). CDR3 size: 14 residues. The V end was cut by 7 bases, the J end by 7 bases, with 17 bases between. From germline, CDR1 is LNHDA and CDR2 SQIVND (reference sequence). The DNA for the CDR3 is TGTGCCAGTACCATGGGGGGGGCCGACCAGCCCCAGCATTTT. It encodes CASTMGGADQPQHF.

The V gene is TRBV2, the J gene TRBJ2-3; the D gene is possibly TRBD2 (6 bases). CDR3 length: 14 residues. Germline CDR1 reads SNHLY; CDR2 reads FYNNEI. The V gene lost 3 bases and the J gene lost 4 bases, with 11 bases spanning the gap. This chain's CDR3 is CASSDWRGPDTQYF. CDR3 DNA: TGTGCCAGCAGTGACTGGCGGGGTCCAGATACGCAGTATTTT.

The chain carries TRBV7-8 and TRBJ2-1; maybe TRBD1 (6 bases). With 5 bases removed from V and 10 bases from J, the gap between germline ends came to 24 bases. The CDR3 extends over 16 amino acids. Per the germline V gene, CDR1 is SGHVS and CDR2 is FQNEAQ. The CDR3 region is CASSLERTVALREQFF. The CDR3 DNA reads as TGTGCCAGCAGCCTAGAGCGGACAGTGGCCCTCAGGGAGCAGTTCTTC.

This clone has only one observation. CDR3 sequence: CASKPLDTVSEQYF. The CDR3 bases are TGTGCCAGCAAACCCCTGGACACAGTGAGCGAGCAGTACTTC. This chain links TRBV6-1 with TRBJ2-7, with D possibly TRBD1 on 5 matching bases. V was cut by 7 bases and J by 6 bases, with 19 bases left in between. This CDR3 spans 14 amino acids. Per the germline V gene, CDR1 is MNHNS and CDR2 is SASEGT.

The chain is built from TRBV10-3 and TRBJ1-5; unclear D gene. V gave up 6 bases and J gave up 4 bases, with 10 bases separating them. CDR1 is ENHRY, CDR2 SYGVKD, per germline. The length of the CDR3 is 13 residues. The CDR3 spells CAIRNEGNQPQHF. The CDR3 DNA reads as TGTGCCATCAGAAACGAGGGAAATCAGCCCCAGCATTTT.

The chain employs TRBV4-1 and TRBJ1-6; possibly TRBD1 for D (5 bases). Trimming stripped 1 base from V and 3 bases from J, with 10 bases between. CDR3 size: 16 residues. In germline, CDR1 is MGHRA, CDR2 YSYEKL. The CDR3 spells CASSQGGTVYNSPLHF. For the CDR3, the DNA is TGCGCCAGCAGCCAAGGAGGGACTGTCTATAATTCACCCCTCCACTTT.

This clone came up once. The CDR3 protein is CASSSGTGVQPQHF. For the CDR3, the DNA is TGTGCCAGCAGCTCCGGGACAGGGGTTCAGCCCCAGCATTTT. This chain uses TRBV6-5 with TRBJ1-5; 10 nucleotides align to TRBD1. This CDR3 has 14 residues. Trimming removed 6 bases from V and 6 bases from J; junction bases left unmatched: 5. Germline V lookup: CDR1 MNHEY, CDR2 SVGAGI.

In its sample, this clone ranks as medium-sized. This chain joins TRBV23-1 and TRBJ2-1, with TRBD1 as a possible D gene (6 bases). TRBV23-1 is flagged as an ORF with uncertain function. The length of the CDR3 is 17 residues. V was trimmed by 6 bases and J by 4 bases, leaving 22 bases between them. In nucleotides, the CDR3 is TGCGCCAGCAGAACAAGACAGGCCAACTGTCGGTACAATGAGCAGTTCTTC. Translated: CASRTRQANCRYNEQFF.

This sequence joins TRBV7-2 and TRBJ2-3, with a weak D call TRBD2 (6 bases). V dropped 5 bases and J dropped 6 bases, with 12 bases sitting between them. CDR1 and CDR2 from the germline V gene are SGHTA and FQGNSA. The CDR3 runs 13 residues. The CDR3 spells CASSTDYLDTQYF. The CDR3 DNA is TGTGCCAGCAGCACGGACTATCTGGATACGCAGTATTTT. Combining the CDR3 with reference TRBV7-2 and TRBJ2-3 gives the whole variable domain GAGVSQSPSNKVTEKGKDVELRCDPISGHTALYWYRQSLGQGLEFLIYFQGNSAPDKSGLPSDRFSAERTGGSVSTLTIQRTQQEDSAVYLCASSTDYLDTQYFGPGTRLTVL.

Regarding this clone: The same CDR3 arises from other DNA sequences in this sample as well. This chain links TRBV11-2 with TRBJ1-1; 7 bases agree with TRBD1. CDR3 size: 15 residues. Trimming cost V 2 bases and J 2 bases; bases outside gene matches: 5. Looked up from germline, CDR1 is SGHAT and CDR2 is FQNNGV. The CDR3 sequence is CASSLRAGGNTEAFF. CDR3 sequence (DNA): TGTGCCAGCAGCTTACGGGCAGGGGGAAACACTGAAGCTTTCTTT.

The chain combines TRBV7-9 with TRBJ2-7; 7 bases are shared with TRBD1. The CDR3 sequence is 15 residues long. The germline V gene has CDR1 SEHNR and CDR2 FQNEAQ (reference sequence). After removal of 4 bases from V and 0 bases from J, the junction contained 6 bases not matched to a gene. CDR3 bases: TGTGCCAGCAGCTCTACGGGACAGAGCTCCTACGAGCAGTACTTC. As protein: CASSSTGQSSYEQYF.

The chain joins TRBV28 to TRBJ1-5; unclear D gene. V was cut by 5 bases and J by 4 bases, with 18 bases left in between. The length of the CDR3 is 16 residues. Germline V CDR1 and CDR2: MDHEN, SYDVKM. CDR3 sequence: CASSPRRSPQNQPQHF. The CDR3 coding sequence is TGTGCCAGCAGTCCCCGGCGGAGCCCGCAGAATCAGCCCCAGCATTTT.

The chain employs TRBV4-2 and TRBJ2-5; 10 positions match TRBD2. V shed 2 bases and J 0 bases; nucleotides not matched to a gene: 3. Germline values: CDR1 LGHNA, CDR2 YNFKEQ. This CDR3 contains 16 residues. The CDR3 spells CASSQFSGGNQETQYF. In DNA, the CDR3 is TGTGCCAGCAGCCAATTTAGCGGGGGGAACCAAGAGACCCAGTACTTC.